The rows below give T cell receptor beta chains drawn from one sample of a study of cytomegalovirus exposure and HLA in healthy donors. TCRdb keeps only in-frame clones here, not all; method: immunoSEQ multiplex PCR. This repertoire shows about 180,000 clones, roughly four fifths found once; its top ten account for around 2.5%. Sequencing used PBMCs. The source is a female donor in good health and CMV-seronegative. Each CDR3 is given with its conserved first and last residue. A D gene is named only where the DNA matches it firmly. Size is omitted from some rows. Given values are once, few, many or a class for expanded clones.

j_call	v_call	d_call	clone_size	cdr3_length	cdr3_aa	cdr3_nt
TRBJ2-7	TRBV9	TRBD2	.	15	CASSVEAGGWYEQYF	TGTGCCAGCAGCGTTGAAGCGGGAGGGTGGTACGAGCAGTACTTC
TRBJ2-5	TRBV2	.	.	15	CASSDLGIGEATQYF	TGTGCCAGCAGTGACCTCGGGATAGGGGAGGCGACCCAGTACTTC
TRBJ1-1	TRBV5-1	.	.	14	CASSWGGVNTEAFF	TGCGCCAGCAGCTGGGGAGGGGTGAACACTGAAGCTTTCTTT
TRBJ2-4	TRBV9	.	.	14	CASSTLREQNIQYF	TGTGCCAGCAGCACCCTCCGGGAACAAAACATTCAGTACTTC
TRBJ2-1	TRBV11-3	TRBD1	few	15	CASSPDRGEYNEQFF	TGTGCCAGCAGCCCCGACAGGGGGGAGTACAATGAGCAGTTCTTC
TRBJ1-3	TRBV27	TRBD1	.	21	CASSPRRPWTGGEVAGNTIYF	TGTGCCAGCAGTCCGAGACGACCCTGGACAGGGGGCGAAGTAGCGGGAAACACCATATATTTT
TRBJ2-5	TRBV6-5	TRBD2	.	15	CASSGLAGAQETQYF	TGTGCCAGCAGTGGACTAGCGGGGGCTCAAGAGACCCAGTACTTC
TRBJ2-5	TRBV5-1	TRBD2	.	16	CASRKTSGLTEETQYF	TGCGCCAGCAGGAAGACTAGCGGGCTCACGGAGGAGACCCAGTACTTC
TRBJ2-2	TRBV5-1	.	.	12	CASREGTGELFF	TGCGCCAGCAGGGAGGGTACCGGGGAGCTGTTTTTT
TRBJ2-1	TRBV29-1	.	.	16	CSVEDPTGFSYNEQFF	TGCAGCGTTGAAGACCCAACAGGGTTCTCCTACAATGAGCAGTTCTTC
TRBJ1-5	TRBV19	TRBD1	.	13	CASDRGGNQPQHF	TGTGCCAGCGACAGGGGGGGCAATCAGCCCCAGCATTTT
TRBJ2-7	TRBV7-9	TRBD2	.	13	CASSEVAGHEQYF	TGTGCCAGCAGCGAAGTAGCGGGCCACGAGCAGTACTTC